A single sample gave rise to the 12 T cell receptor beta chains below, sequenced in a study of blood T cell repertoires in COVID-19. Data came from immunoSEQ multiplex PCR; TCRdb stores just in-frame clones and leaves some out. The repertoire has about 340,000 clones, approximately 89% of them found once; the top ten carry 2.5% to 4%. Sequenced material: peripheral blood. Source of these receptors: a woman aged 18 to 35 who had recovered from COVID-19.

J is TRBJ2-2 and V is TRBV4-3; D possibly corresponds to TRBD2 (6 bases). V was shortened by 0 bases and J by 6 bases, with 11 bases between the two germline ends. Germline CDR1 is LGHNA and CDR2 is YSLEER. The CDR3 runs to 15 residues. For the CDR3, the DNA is TGCGCCAGCAGCCAAGATACGGGAGATGCCGGGGAGCTGTTTTTT. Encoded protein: CASSQDTGDAGELFF.

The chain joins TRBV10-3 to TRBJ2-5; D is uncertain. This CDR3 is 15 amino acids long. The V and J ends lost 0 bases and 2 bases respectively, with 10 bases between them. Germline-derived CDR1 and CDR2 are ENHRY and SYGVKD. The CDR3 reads CAISESGGPQETQYF. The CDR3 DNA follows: TGTGCCATCAGTGAGTCAGGTGGGCCTCAAGAGACCCAGTACTTC.

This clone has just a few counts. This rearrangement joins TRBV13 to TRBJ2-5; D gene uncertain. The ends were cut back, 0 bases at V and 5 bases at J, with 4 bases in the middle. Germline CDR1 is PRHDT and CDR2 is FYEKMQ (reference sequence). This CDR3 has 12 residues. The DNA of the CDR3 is TGTGCCAGCAGCTTAGGCCGGGAGACCCAGTACTTC. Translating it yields CASSLGRETQYF. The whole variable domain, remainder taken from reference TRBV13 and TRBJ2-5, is AAGVIQSPRHLIKEKRETATLKCYPIPRHDTVYWYQQGPGQDPQFLISFYEKMQSDKGSIPDRFSAQQFSDYHSELNMSSLELGDSALYFCASSLGRETQYFGPGTRLLVL.

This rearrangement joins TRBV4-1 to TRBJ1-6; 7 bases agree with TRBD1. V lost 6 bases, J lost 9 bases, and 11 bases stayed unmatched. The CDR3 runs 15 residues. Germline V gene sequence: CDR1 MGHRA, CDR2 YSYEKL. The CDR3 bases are TGCGCCAGCAGTCTTCGACAGGGACTGGGTTCACCCCTCCACTTT. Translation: CASSLRQGLGSPLHF.

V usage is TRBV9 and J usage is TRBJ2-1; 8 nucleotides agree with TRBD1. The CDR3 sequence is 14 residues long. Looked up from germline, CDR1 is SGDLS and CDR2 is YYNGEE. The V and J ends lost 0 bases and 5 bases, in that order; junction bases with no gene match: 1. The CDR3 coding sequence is TGTGCCAGCAGCGTAGGGGGACAGGACAATGAGCAGTTCTTC. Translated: CASSVGGQDNEQFF.

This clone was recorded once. Written as DNA, the CDR3 is TGCGCCAGCAGACGGCGGGACTCCTACAATGAGCAGTTCTTC. As protein: CASRRRDSYNEQFF. The chain uses TRBV4-3 and TRBJ2-1, with D maybe TRBD2 (6 bases). V was trimmed by 6 bases and J by 0 bases, leaving 9 bases between them. The CDR3 sequence is 14 residues long. Germline values: CDR1 LGHNA, CDR2 YSLEER.

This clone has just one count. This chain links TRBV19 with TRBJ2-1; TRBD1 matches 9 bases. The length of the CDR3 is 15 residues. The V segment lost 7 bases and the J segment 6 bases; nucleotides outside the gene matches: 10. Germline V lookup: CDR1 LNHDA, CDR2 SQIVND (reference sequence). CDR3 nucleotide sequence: TGTGCCAGTAAGGTTACCGGGACAGGGATCAATGAGCAGTTCTTC. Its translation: CASKVTGTGINEQFF.

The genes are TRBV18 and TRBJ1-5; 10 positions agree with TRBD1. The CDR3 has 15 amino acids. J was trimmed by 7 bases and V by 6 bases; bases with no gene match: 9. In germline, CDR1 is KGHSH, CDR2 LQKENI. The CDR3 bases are TGTGCCAGCTCGGAACGACAGGGGGCAGGGCAGCCCCAGCATTTT. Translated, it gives CASSERQGAGQPQHF.

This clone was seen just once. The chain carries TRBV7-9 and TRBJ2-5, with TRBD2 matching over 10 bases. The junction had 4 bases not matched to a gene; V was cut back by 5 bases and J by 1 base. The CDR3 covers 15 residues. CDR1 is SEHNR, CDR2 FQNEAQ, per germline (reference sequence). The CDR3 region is CASSPRTSGQETQYF. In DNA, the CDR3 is TGTGCCAGCAGCCCCCGGACTAGCGGCCAAGAGACCCAGTACTTC.

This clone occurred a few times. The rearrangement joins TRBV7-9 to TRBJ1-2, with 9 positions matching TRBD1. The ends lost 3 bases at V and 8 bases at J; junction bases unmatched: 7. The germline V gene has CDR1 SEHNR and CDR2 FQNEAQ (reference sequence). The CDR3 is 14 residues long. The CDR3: CASSFPGTGTGYTF. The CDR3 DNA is TGTGCCAGCAGCTTTCCCGGGACAGGGACCGGCTACACCTTC.

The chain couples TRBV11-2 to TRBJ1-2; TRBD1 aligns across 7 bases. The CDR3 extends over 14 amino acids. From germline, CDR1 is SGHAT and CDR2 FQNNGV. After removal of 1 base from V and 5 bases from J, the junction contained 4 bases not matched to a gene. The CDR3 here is CASSLVGTEYGYTF. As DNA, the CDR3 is TGTGCCAGCAGCTTAGTCGGGACAGAATATGGCTACACCTTC.

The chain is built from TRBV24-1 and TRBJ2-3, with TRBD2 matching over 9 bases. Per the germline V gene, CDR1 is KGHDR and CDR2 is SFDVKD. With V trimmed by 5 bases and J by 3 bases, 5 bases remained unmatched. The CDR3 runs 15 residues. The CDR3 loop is CATSAAGGVTDTQYF. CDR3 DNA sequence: TGTGCCACCAGTGCGGCGGGAGGGGTAACAGATACGCAGTATTTT.